Sequencing of this T cell receptor beta chain was carried out in a study of T-cell memory formation after mild COVID-19. CDR3 size: 16 residues. The V end was cut by 4 bases, the J end by 5 bases, with 19 bases between. CDR1 is ENHRY, CDR2 SYGVKD, per germline. Regarding the study as a whole: Of the contracting clones, CD4+ ones lay mainly in CM and EM, and CD8+ ones in EMRA.

A single record per CDR3 protein comes from TCRdb applying MiXCR to the 5' RACE reads. The data show approximately 450,000 distinct CDR3 sequences, with over 15% seen just once and over 9% held by the top ten. This clonotype was found a few times. Antigen: not known. Specimen: PBMCs or a T cell subset sorted from them (not recorded which). This receptor was taken from an adult woman who had mild COVID-19 (a few samples of this study predate the infection). Cell type and time point are not known. The V call is TRBV10-3, the J call TRBJ2-3, with D perhaps TRBD2 (6 bases). CDR3 residues: CAISGVRAEGVDTQYF. DNA for the CDR3: TGTGCCATCAGTGGGGTCCGGGCGGAGGGCGTAGATACGCAGTATTTT.